This T cell receptor (beta chain) comes out of a study of T cells in Graves' hyperthyroidism and ophthalmopathy. Exclusion followed for patients with uncontrolled infection, other autoimmune disease, pregnancy or lactation. Fresh 10 ml peripheral blood yielded PBMCs. General study points: In blood, most of the thyroid clonotypes expanded above 0.001 were also present.

This clonotype was observed many times. Its antigen is as yet unknown. From germline, CDR1 is GTSNPN and CDR2 SVGIG (reference sequence). Germline trimming cut 5 bases from V and 8 bases from J; bases unmatched to any gene: 2. This CDR3 region has 11 residues. The CDR3 regions of TCR beta were amplified from RNA transcripts. Carried out on the TCR CDR3, a first-round RT-PCR used the HTBI primer set. TCRdb re-analysed the multiplex PCR reads in MiXCR, keeping a single row per CDR3 protein. Of a few hundred thousand distinct CDR3 sequences listed, 15% to 19% were seen once; the top ten hold 28%. Source material: blood. The sequence was collected from a woman under 30 with Graves' hyperthyroidism that later progressed to Graves' ophthalmopathy. The V gene is TRBV30, the J gene TRBJ1-3; 8 nucleotides match TRBD1. DNA of the CDR3: TGTGCCTGGGACAGGGGATACACCATATATTTT. As protein: CAWDRGYTIYF.